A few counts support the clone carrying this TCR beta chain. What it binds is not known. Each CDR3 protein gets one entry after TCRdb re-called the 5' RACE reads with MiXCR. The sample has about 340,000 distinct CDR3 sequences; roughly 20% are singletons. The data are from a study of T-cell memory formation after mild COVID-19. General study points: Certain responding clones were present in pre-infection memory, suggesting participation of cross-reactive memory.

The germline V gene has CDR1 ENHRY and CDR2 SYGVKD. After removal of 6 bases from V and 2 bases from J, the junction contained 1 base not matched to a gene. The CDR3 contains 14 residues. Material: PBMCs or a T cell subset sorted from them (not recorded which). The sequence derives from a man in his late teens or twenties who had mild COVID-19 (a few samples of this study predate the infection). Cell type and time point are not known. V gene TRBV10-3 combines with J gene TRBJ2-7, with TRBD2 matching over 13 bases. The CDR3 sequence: CAIRGTSGTYEQYF. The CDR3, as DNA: TGTGCCATCAGGGGGACTAGCGGGACCTACGAGCAGTACTTC.